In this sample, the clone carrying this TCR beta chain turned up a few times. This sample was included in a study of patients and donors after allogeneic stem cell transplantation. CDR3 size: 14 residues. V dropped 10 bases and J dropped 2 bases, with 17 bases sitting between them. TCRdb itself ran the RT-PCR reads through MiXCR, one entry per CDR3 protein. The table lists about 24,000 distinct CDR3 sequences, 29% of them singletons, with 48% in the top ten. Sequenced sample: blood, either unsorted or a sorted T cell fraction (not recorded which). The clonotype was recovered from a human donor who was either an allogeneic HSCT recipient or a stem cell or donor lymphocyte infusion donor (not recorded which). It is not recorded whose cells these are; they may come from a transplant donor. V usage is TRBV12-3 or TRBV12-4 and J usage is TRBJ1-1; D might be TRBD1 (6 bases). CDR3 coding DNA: TGTGCCACCGGGAGACAGGTCCAAAACACTGAAGCTTTCTTT. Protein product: CATGRQVQNTEAFF.